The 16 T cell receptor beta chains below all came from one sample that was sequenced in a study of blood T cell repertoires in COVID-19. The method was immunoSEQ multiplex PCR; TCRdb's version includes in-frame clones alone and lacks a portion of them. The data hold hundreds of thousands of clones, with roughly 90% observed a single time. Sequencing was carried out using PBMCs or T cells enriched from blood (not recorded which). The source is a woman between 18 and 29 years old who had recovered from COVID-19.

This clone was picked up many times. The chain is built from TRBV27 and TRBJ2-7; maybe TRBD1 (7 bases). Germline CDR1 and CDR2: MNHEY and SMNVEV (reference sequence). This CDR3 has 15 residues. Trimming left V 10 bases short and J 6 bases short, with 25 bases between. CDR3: CATQGVGQGGPEQYF. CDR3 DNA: TGTGCCACCCAAGGGGTGGGGCAGGGGGGACCCGAGCAGTACTTC.

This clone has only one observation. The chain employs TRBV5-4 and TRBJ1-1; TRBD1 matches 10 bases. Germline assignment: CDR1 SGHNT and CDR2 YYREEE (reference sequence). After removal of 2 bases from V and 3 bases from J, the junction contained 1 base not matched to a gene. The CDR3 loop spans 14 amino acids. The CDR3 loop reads CASSLGTGDTEAFF. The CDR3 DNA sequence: TGTGCCAGCAGCTTAGGGACAGGGGACACTGAAGCTTTCTTT.

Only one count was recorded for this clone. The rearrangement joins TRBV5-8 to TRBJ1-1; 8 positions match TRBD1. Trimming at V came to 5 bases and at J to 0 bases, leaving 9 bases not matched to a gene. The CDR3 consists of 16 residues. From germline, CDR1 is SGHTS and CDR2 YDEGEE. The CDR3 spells CASSPGTGSLNTEAFF. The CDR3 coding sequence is TGTGCCAGCAGTCCCGGGACAGGCTCGTTGAACACTGAAGCTTTCTTT.

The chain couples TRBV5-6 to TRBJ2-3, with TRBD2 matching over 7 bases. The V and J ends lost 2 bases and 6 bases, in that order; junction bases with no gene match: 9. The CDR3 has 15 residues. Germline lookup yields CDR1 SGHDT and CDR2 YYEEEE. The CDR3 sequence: CASSFAGRREDTQYF. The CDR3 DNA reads TGTGCCAGCAGCTTCGCCGGAAGGCGGGAGGATACGCAGTATTTT.

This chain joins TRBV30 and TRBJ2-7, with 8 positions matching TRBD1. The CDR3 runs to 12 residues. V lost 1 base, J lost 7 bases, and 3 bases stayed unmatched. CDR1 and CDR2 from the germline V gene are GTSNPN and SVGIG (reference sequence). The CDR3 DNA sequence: TGTGCCTGGAGTGGGACAGGGCTTGAGCAGTACTTC. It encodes CAWSGTGLEQYF. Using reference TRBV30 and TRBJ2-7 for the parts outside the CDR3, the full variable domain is SQTIHQWPATLVQPVGSPLSLECTVEGTSNPNLYWYRQAAGRGLQLLFYSVGIGQISSEVPQNLSASRPQDRQFILSSKKLLLSDSGFYLCAWSGTGLEQYFGPGTRLTVT.

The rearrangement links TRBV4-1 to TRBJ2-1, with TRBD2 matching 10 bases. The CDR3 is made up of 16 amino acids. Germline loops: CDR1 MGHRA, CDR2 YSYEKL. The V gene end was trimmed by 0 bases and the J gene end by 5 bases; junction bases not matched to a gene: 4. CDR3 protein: CASSQETAGGNNEQFF. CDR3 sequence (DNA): TGCGCCAGCAGCCAAGAAACAGCGGGAGGGAACAATGAGCAGTTCTTC.

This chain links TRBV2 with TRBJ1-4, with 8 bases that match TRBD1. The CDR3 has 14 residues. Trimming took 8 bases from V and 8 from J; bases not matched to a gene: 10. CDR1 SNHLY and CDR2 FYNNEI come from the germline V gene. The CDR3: CASGPDRGREKLFF. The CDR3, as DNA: TGTGCCAGCGGCCCTGACAGGGGTAGGGAAAAACTGTTTTTT.

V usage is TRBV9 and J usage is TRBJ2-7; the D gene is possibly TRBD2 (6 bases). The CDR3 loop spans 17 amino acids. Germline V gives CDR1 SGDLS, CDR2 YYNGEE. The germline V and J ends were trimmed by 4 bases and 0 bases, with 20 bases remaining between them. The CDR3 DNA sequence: TGTGCCAGCAGCTTCAACGCTCTAGCGCCCAACTCCTACGAGCAGTACTTC. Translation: CASSFNALAPNSYEQYF.

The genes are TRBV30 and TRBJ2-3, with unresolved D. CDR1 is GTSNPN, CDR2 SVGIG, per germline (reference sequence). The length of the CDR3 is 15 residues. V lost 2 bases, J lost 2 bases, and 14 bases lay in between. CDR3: CAWSILFRNTDTQYF. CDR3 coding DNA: TGTGCCTGGAGTATCCTATTTCGAAACACAGATACGCAGTATTTT.

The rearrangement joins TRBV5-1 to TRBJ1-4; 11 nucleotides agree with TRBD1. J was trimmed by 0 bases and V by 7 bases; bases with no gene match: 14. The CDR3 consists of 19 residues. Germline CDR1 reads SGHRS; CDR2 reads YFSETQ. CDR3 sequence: CASRHLPGQGDTTNEKLFF. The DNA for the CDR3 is TGCGCCAGCCGCCATCTACCGGGACAGGGGGATACAACTAATGAAAAACTGTTTTTT.

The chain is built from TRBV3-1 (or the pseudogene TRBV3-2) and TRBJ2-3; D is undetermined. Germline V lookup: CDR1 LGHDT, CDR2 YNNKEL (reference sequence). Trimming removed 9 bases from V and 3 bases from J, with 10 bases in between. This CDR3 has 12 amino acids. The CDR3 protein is CASITFTDTQYF. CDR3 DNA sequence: TGTGCCAGTATAACTTTTACAGATACGCAGTATTTT.

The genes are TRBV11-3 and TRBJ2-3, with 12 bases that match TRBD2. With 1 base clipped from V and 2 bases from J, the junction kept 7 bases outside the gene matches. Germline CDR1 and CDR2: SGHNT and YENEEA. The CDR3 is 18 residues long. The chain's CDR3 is CASSLATWTSGTTDTQYF. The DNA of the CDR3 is TGTGCCAGCAGCTTAGCCACCTGGACTAGCGGGACCACAGATACGCAGTATTTT.

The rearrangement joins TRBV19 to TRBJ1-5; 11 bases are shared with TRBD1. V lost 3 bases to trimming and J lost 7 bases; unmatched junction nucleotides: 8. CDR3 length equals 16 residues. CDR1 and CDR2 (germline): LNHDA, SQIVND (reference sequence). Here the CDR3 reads CASSILGTGGGQPQHF. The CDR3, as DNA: TGTGCCAGTAGTATCCTAGGGACAGGGGGGGGACAGCCCCAGCATTTT.

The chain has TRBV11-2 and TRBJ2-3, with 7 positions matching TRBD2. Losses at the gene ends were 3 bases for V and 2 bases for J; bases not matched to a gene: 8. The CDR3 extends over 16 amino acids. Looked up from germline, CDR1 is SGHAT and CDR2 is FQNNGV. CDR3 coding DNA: TGTGCCAGCAGCTTTATGACTAGCCGATACACAGATACGCAGTATTTT. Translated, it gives CASSFMTSRYTDTQYF.

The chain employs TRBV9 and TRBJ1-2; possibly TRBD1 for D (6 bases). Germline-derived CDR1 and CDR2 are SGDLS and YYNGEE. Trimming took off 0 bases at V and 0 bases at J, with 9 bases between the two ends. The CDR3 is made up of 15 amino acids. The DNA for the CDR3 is TGTGCCAGCAGCGTAGGGGGACACCCTAACTATGGCTACACCTTC. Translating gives CASSVGGHPNYGYTF.

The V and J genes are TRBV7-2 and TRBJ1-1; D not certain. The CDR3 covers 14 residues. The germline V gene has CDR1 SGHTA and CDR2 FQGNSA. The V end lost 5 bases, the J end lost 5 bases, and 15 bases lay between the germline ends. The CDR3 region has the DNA TGTGCCAGCAGCCGGGAAAACGCGCGGACTGAAGCTTTCTTT. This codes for CASSRENARTEAFF.